This T cell receptor beta chain appears in the sequencing data of a study of shared clonotypes between healthy human individuals. Study-wide results and limits: A generally larger estimated richness was seen in naive subsets than in memory subsets.

This clone came up once. As yet, its antigen is unknown. This table comes from immunoSEQ multiplex PCR, and its TCRdb copy is limited to in-frame clones, with some not included. In the table there are more than 400,000 clones, 95% to 97% of which are singletons. Everyone who donated was a Caucasian adult who lived in Nashville, Tennessee. The CDR3 loop spans 14 amino acids. V dropped 5 bases and J dropped 4; count of bases not matched to a gene: 7. Germline V gene data show CDR1 as KGHSH and CDR2 as LQKENI. This sequence was found in a woman aged 25-40 years in good health. Material: naive CD4+ T cells sorted from blood. Subset denoted: CD45RA+ positively selected. V and J are TRBV18 and TRBJ1-2; 7 nucleotides align to TRBD1. CDR3 nucleotide sequence: TGTGCCAGCTCAACCACAGGGGAGTTCTATGGCTACACCTTC. It encodes CASSTTGEFYGYTF.